The next 22 T cell receptor beta chains were all read from a single sample in a study of identical twins' blood T cells. TCRdb used MiXCR to reprocess the 5' RACE reads, holding one entry per CDR3 protein. Counted here are hundreds of thousands of distinct CDR3 sequences, roughly 31% occurring once; the ten biggest clones make up 5.5% to 6.5%. The specimen sequenced was PBMCs. Source of these receptors: a woman aged 18-55 years in good health.

The table lists this clonotype with a few counts. The chain combines TRBV3-1 with TRBJ2-3; maybe TRBD2 (6 bases). The CDR3 extends over 15 amino acids. Germline V gene lookup returns CDR1 LGHDT and CDR2 YNNKEL (reference sequence). V gave up 0 bases and J gave up 3 bases, with 10 bases separating them. CDR3 protein: CASSQEGAGTDTQYF. As DNA, the CDR3 is TGTGCCAGCAGCCAAGAAGGGGCGGGGACAGATACGCAGTATTTT.

The V and J genes are TRBV5-1 and TRBJ1-1; D uncertain. Germline CDR1 SGHRS, CDR2 YFSETQ. Between the trimmed V and J ends, which lost 1 base and 1 base, there was a span of 11 bases. The CDR3 contains 15 residues. The DNA for the CDR3 is TGCGCCAGCAGCTTGAGCGGGGTCGAGAACACTGAAGCTTTCTTT. Its protein product is CASSLSGVENTEAFF. Using reference TRBV5-1 and TRBJ1-1 for the parts outside the CDR3, the full variable domain is KAGVTQTPRYLIKTRGQQVTLSCSPISGHRSVSWYQQTPGQGLQFLFEYFSETQRNKGNFPGRFSGRQFSNSRSEMNVSTLELGDSALYLCASSLSGVENTEAFFGQGTRLTVV.

This clonotype was observed a handful of times. The chain couples TRBV20-1 to TRBJ2-5; D is undetermined. Per the germline V gene, CDR1 is DFQATT and CDR2 is SNEGSKA (reference sequence). The length of the CDR3 is 14 residues. V lost 0 bases and J 2 bases, leaving 10 bases between the germline ends. The CDR3 protein is CSARDARLQETQYF. The CDR3 region has the DNA TGCAGTGCTAGAGATGCCCGCCTACAAGAGACCCAGTACTTC.

The rearrangement joins TRBV19 to TRBJ1-2; D is possibly TRBD1 (5 bases). V was trimmed by 5 bases and J by 5 bases, leaving 27 bases between them. CDR1 LNHDA and CDR2 SQIVND come from the germline V gene (reference sequence). The CDR3 consists of 18 residues. CDR3 DNA sequence: TGTGCCAGTAGTTCACGCCTTGGGTCTTTGCGGGGGACTTATGGCTACACCTTC. It encodes CASSSRLGSLRGTYGYTF.

The chain is built from TRBV30 and TRBJ1-2; a weak D match, TRBD1 (6 bases). Germline V gives CDR1 GTSNPN, CDR2 SVGIG (reference sequence). The V end was cut by 4 bases, the J end by 0 bases, with 12 bases between. This CDR3 region has 14 residues. The CDR3 DNA reads as TGTGCCTGGAACAAAAAGGGGGCTAACTATGGCTACACCTTC. Its protein product is CAWNKKGANYGYTF. Filled out from reference TRBV30 and TRBJ1-2, the complete variable domain reads SQTIHQWPATLVQPVGSPLSLECTVEGTSNPNLYWYRQAAGRGLQLLFYSVGIGQISSEVPQNLSASRPQDRQFILSSKKLLLSDSGFYLCAWNKKGANYGYTFGSGTRLTVV.

This clonotype was seen only a few times. The rearrangement links TRBV12-3 or TRBV12-4 to TRBJ2-7, with D possibly TRBD1 on 6 matching bases. Between the trimmed V and J ends, which lost 0 bases and 3 bases, there was a span of 6 bases. This CDR3 contains 13 residues. The DNA of the CDR3 is TGTGCCAGCAGTTTAGCAGGGGGCTACGAGCAGTACTTC. It codes for CASSLAGGYEQYF.

Only a few counts were recorded for this clonotype. The chain recombines TRBV29-1 with TRBJ1-1; D gene ambiguous. Germline lookup yields CDR1 SQVTM and CDR2 ANQGSEA. The CDR3 runs 14 residues. Trimming left V 5 bases short and J 1 base short, with 14 bases between. CDR3 sequence reads: CSVRFRTENTEAFF. The CDR3, as DNA: TGCAGCGTTAGATTCAGGACGGAGAACACTGAAGCTTTCTTT.

This clonotype was seen only once. The chain carries TRBV30 and TRBJ2-3, with 12 bases lining up with TRBD2. Germline loops: CDR1 GTSNPN, CDR2 SVGIG (reference sequence). The CDR3 is 15 amino acids. V shed 3 bases and J 7 bases; nucleotides not matched to a gene: 8. This CDR3 is CAWRALAGGSNTQYF. In DNA form, the CDR3 reads TGTGCCTGGAGAGCTCTAGCGGGAGGGTCTAATACGCAGTATTTT.

The chain joins TRBV20-1 to TRBJ1-5; 7 nucleotides match TRBD1. The germline CDR1 and CDR2 sequences are DFQATT and SNEGSKA (reference sequence). With V trimmed by 3 bases and J by 4 bases, 6 bases remained unmatched. This CDR3 contains 14 residues. CDR3 DNA sequence: TGCAGTGCTAGCGAGGGGGCCGGTAATCAGCCCCAGCATTTT. This encodes CSASEGAGNQPQHF.

This clonotype was seen a few times. The rearrangement uses TRBV7-9 and TRBJ1-6; no clear D. The CDR3 contains 13 residues. The V and J ends lost 1 base and 10 bases respectively, with 8 bases between them. Per germline, CDR1 SEHNR and CDR2 FQNEAQ (reference sequence). CDR3 sequence reads: CASSLGESSPLHF. CDR3 coding DNA: TGTGCCAGCAGCTTAGGGGAATCCTCACCCCTCCACTTT.

In its sample, this clonotype was seen a few times. The gene calls are TRBV29-1 and TRBJ2-3; 10 bases are shared with TRBD1. The V and J ends lost 7 bases and 4 bases, in that order; junction bases with no gene match: 5. This CDR3 is built from 13 residues. CDR1 and CDR2 (germline): SQVTM, ANQGSEA. CDR3 protein: CSDWDRGADTQYF. The CDR3 DNA reads TGCAGCGACTGGGACAGGGGAGCAGATACGCAGTATTTT.

The gene calls are TRBV27 and TRBJ1-5, with D tentatively TRBD1 (5 bases). The CDR3 loop spans 13 amino acids. Trimming removed 8 bases at V and 2 bases at J, with 10 bases between. The V gene's germline CDR1 is MNHEY and CDR2 SMNVEV (reference sequence). This chain's CDR3 is CASGGHRNQPQHF. For the CDR3, the DNA is TGTGCCAGCGGTGGACACCGCAATCAGCCCCAGCATTTT.

This clonotype came up a few times. The chain combines TRBV6-5 with TRBJ2-1, with TRBD2 matching over 8 bases. Trimming removed 6 bases from V and 10 bases from J; junction bases left unmatched: 17. Germline CDR1 is MNHEY and CDR2 is SVGAGI. This CDR3 has 16 amino acids. The CDR3 spells CASRETGTRLYREQFF. The CDR3 DNA sequence: TGTGCCAGCAGAGAGACCGGGACTAGGCTTTATCGGGAGCAGTTCTTC.

In this sample, this clonotype turned up a few times. The V and J genes are TRBV3-1 and TRBJ2-2; 11 nucleotides align to TRBD2. The ends lost 1 base at V and 6 bases at J; junction bases unmatched: 10. This CDR3 is built from 18 residues. Looked up from germline, CDR1 is LGHDT and CDR2 is YNNKEL (reference sequence). The CDR3 spells CASSQGLAGFPESGELFF. The DNA of the CDR3 is TGTGCCAGCAGCCAAGGACTAGCGGGATTTCCGGAGTCCGGGGAGCTGTTTTTT.

This chain links TRBV19 with TRBJ2-1; TRBD2 matches 8 bases. CDR1 is LNHDA and CDR2 is SQIVND in the germline V gene (reference sequence). This CDR3 comprises 15 residues. The trim removed 3 bases at V and 8 bases at J, leaving 9 bases unmatched. The chain's CDR3 is CASSMSSGGYDEQFF. In DNA form, the CDR3 reads TGTGCCAGTAGTATGTCCAGCGGGGGATACGATGAGCAGTTCTTC. Based on the CDR3 plus reference TRBV19 and TRBJ2-1, the full variable domain is DGGITQSPKYLFRKEGQNVTLSCEQNLNHDAMYWYRQDPGQGLRLIYYSQIVNDFQKGDIAEGYSVSREKKESFPLTVTSAQKNPTAFYLCASSMSSGGYDEQFFGPGTRLTVL.

V and J are TRBV3-1 and TRBJ2-7, with TRBD2 identical over 11 bases. Trimming at V came to 4 bases and at J to 2 bases, leaving 7 bases not matched to a gene. CDR1 and CDR2 from the germline V gene are LGHDT and YNNKEL (reference sequence). The CDR3 has 16 residues. DNA of the CDR3: TGTGCCAGCAGCCGCCTACTAGCGGGGGTTCCCTACGAGCAGTACTTC. It specifies CASSRLLAGVPYEQYF.

This clonotype came up once. The junction differs from germline at one of its ends, possibly a read error. The chain has TRBV19 and TRBJ1-6, with 7 bases identical to TRBD1. Germline V gene lookup returns CDR1 LNHDA and CDR2 SQIVND (reference sequence). CDR3 length: 15 residues. Here the CDR3 DNA reads TGTGCCAGTAGTTTATGGACAGGTCACAATTCACCCCTCCGCTTT. Translation: CASSLWTGHNSPLRF.

On this clonotype: One base away lies a much larger clone, so this may be a sequencing read error. The chain combines TRBV6-5 with TRBJ1-1, with a weak D call TRBD1 (5 bases). This CDR3 is 15 amino acids long. Germline assignment: CDR1 MNHEY and CDR2 SVGAGI. Trimming removed 7 bases from V and 4 bases from J, with 19 bases in between. CDR3 sequence reads: CASTSLGRAFTEAFF. In nucleotides, the CDR3 is TGTGCCAGCACTTCTCTCGGCAGGGCCTTCACTGAAGCTTTCTTT.

This clonotype came up a few times. V gene TRBV5-1 combines with J gene TRBJ1-5; the D gene is possibly TRBD1 (6 bases). V lost 4 bases, J lost 4 bases, and 18 bases lay in between. Germline assignment: CDR1 SGHRS and CDR2 YFSETQ. The CDR3 extends over 16 amino acids. Here the CDR3 DNA reads TGCGCCAGCAGCCCCGAGGGGGGGCACCGGAATCAGCCCCAGCATTTT. As protein: CASSPEGGHRNQPQHF.

This clonotype was seen many times. CDR3 amino acids: CASTRRGHGYTF. Written as DNA, the CDR3 is TGTGCCAGCACCCGCAGGGGCCATGGCTACACCTTC. The chain joins TRBV6-5 to TRBJ1-2; tentative D call: TRBD1 (6 bases). The CDR3 loop spans 12 amino acids. Trimming removed 7 bases at V and 6 bases at J, with 12 bases between. The germline CDR1 and CDR2 sequences are MNHEY and SVGAGI.

The rearrangement links TRBV18 to TRBJ2-5; 9 nucleotides align to TRBD2. Germline values: CDR1 KGHSH, CDR2 LQKENI. Trimming at V came to 4 bases and at J to 0 bases, leaving 3 bases not matched to a gene. The CDR3 contains 15 residues. The CDR3 nucleotides are TGTGCCAGCTCACTACTAGCGGGCGACCAAGAGACCCAGTACTTC. It encodes CASSLLAGDQETQYF.

This clonotype appeared a few times. The V and J genes are TRBV20-1 and TRBJ1-4, with D perhaps matching TRBD1 (5 bases). Between the trimmed V and J ends, which lost 1 base and 3 bases, there was a span of 9 bases. There are 14 residues in the CDR3. Germline assignment: CDR1 DFQATT and CDR2 SNEGSKA (reference sequence). In DNA form, the CDR3 reads TGCAGTGCTAGAGCAGGGCCCTCTAATGAAAAACTGTTTTTT. Translation gives CSARAGPSNEKLFF.